The rows below give T cell receptor beta chains drawn from one sample of a study of TIL therapy for anti-PD-1-resistant metastatic lung cancer. Libraries were prepared by immunoSEQ multiplex PCR; TCRdb keeps only in-frame clonotypes and omits some of them. The table shows 45,000 to 60,000 clones, with less than 75% occurring only once. The specimen comprised tumor tissue, sampled at baseline. The receptors were gathered from a person aged 25-80 years with non-small cell lung cancer. The CDR3 runs from the conserved cysteine through the conserved F or W. The D gene is left open where the match is weak. A clone size is listed for some rows: how often the clone was seen (once, few, many), or a class if it is expanded.

14	TRBJ1-5	.	many	TRBV5-4	TGTGCCAGCAGCTTGGCAGGGATGGAGCAGCCCCAGCATTTT	CASSLAGMEQPQHF
13	TRBJ1-1	.	.	TRBV28	TGTGCCAGCAGTTTTGAGGGGAACACTGAAGCTTTCTTT	CASSFEGNTEAFF
10	TRBJ1-5	.	few	TRBV6-6	TGTGCCAGCAACGGACAGCCCCAGCATTTT	CASNGQPQHF
15	TRBJ2-7	TRBD1	.	TRBV5-5	TGTGCCAGCAGCCACACAGGGGGTCTAACCTACGAGCAGTACTTC	CASSHTGGLTYEQYF
13	TRBJ2-5	.	.	TRBV6-6	TGTGCCAGCAGTCGGACAGTCCAAGAGACCCAGTACTTC	CASSRTVQETQYF
14	TRBJ2-1	TRBD2	.	TRBV7-7	TGTGCTAGCAGCTTAGGCGGGGGGGTGAATGAGCAGTTCTTC	CASSLGGGVNEQFF
13	TRBJ2-7	.	.	TRBV6-5	TGTGCCAGCAGTTACTTCCCGGCCGGCGAGCAGTACTTC	CASSYFPAGEQYF
14	TRBJ1-1	TRBD1	.	TRBV10-1	TGCGCCAGCAGTGTCGGACAGGGGCACACTGAAGCTTTCTTT	CASSVGQGHTEAFF
15	TRBJ1-1	.	.	TRBV27	TGTGCCAGCAGTTTATTAGGTATTTCGGACACTGAAGCTTTCTTT	CASSLLGISDTEAFF
12	TRBJ2-3	.	.	TRBV11-2	TGTGCCAGCAGCCCGTCAACAGATACGCAGTATTTT	CASSPSTDTQYF
15	TRBJ1-4	.	.	TRBV7-9	TGTGCCAGCAGCTTAGCGGGGGGCATGAGTGAAAAACTGTTTTTT	CASSLAGGMSEKLFF
16	TRBJ2-2	.	once	TRBV28	TGTGCCAGCAGTTTACCCGCCGGGAGCATTGGCGGGGAGCTGTTTTTT	CASSLPAGSIGGELFF
12	TRBJ2-2	.	.	TRBV14	TGTGCCAGCAGCCAAGAGGTCGGGGAGCTGTTTTTT	CASSQEVGELFF
14	TRBJ1-1	.	.	TRBV2	TGTGCCAGCAGTGAAGTGGACGGTTACACTGAAGCTTTCTTT	CASSEVDGYTEAFF
15	TRBJ1-5	.	.	TRBV7-8	TGTGCCAGCAGCTTCCCGGGGCAGGGTGATCAGCCCCAGCATTTT	CASSFPGQGDQPQHF
16	TRBJ1-2	.	.	TRBV11-2	TGTGCCAGCAGCTTAGAACGAGGGGGGATAGGGCGCGGCTACACCTTC	CASSLERGGIGRGYTF
15	TRBJ1-4	.	.	TRBV7-2	TGTGCCAGCAGTCCCTCGCTCGGGGACGTGGAAAAACTGTTTTTT	CASSPSLGDVEKLFF
15	TRBJ1-3	.	.	TRBV27	TGTGCCAGCAGCCTCGACAGAGCCCCTGGAAACACCATATATTTT	CASSLDRAPGNTIYF
16	TRBJ2-1	TRBD2	.	TRBV5-1	TGCGCCAGCAGCCCACTAGCGGGGGGTAGCTACAATGAGCAGTTCTTC	CASSPLAGGSYNEQFF
12	TRBJ1-2	.	few	TRBV5-6	TGTGCCAGCAGCTTGGCCACCTATGGCTACACCTTC	CASSLATYGYTF
15	TRBJ2-7	TRBD2	few	TRBV14	TGTGCCAGCAGCCAAGGCGGGACTAGCGGGAGTAAGCAGTACTTC	CASSQGGTSGSKQYF
16	TRBJ1-4	.	.	TRBV30	TGTGCCTGGAGTCTTGGGGCAGACGTAACTAATGAAAAACTGTTTTTT	CAWSLGADVTNEKLFF
16	TRBJ2-6	TRBD1	.	TRBV30	TGTGCCTGGAGTGCGACAGGGGTCTCTGGGGCCAACGTCCTGACTTTC	CAWSATGVSGANVLTF
14	TRBJ1-2	.	.	TRBV7-2	TGTGCCAGCAGCTTCCAATCTCCTTTCTATGGCTACACCTTC	CASSFQSPFYGYTF
12	TRBJ2-3	.	once	TRBV29-1	TGCAGCGTTGAATCCCCCCCAGATACGCAGTATTTT	CSVESPPDTQYF
15	TRBJ1-5	.	.	TRBV7-2	TGTGCCAGCAGTCGGGGGGCGACGGGCAATCAGCCCCAGCATTTT	CASSRGATGNQPQHF
14	TRBJ2-7	.	.	TRBV18	TGTGCCAGCTTACAGGGTCGAAGCTCCTACGAGCAGTACTTC	CASLQGRSSYEQYF